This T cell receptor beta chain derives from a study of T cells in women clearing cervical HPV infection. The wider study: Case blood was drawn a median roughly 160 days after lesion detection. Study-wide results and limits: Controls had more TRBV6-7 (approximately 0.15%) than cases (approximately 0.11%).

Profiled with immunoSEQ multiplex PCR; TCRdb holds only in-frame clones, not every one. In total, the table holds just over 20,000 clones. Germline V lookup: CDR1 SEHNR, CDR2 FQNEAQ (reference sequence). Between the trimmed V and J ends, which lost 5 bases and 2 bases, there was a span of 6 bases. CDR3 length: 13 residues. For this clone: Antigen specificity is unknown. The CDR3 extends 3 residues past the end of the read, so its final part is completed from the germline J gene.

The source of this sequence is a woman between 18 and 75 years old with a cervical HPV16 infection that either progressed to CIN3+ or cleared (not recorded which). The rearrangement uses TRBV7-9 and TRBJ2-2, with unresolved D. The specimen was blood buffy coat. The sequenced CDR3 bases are TGTGCCAGCAGCGTAAGCAACACCGGGGAG. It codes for CASSVSNTGE. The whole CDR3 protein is CASSVSNTGELFF.